These T cell receptor beta chains were read from a single sample in a study of technical replicates of blood from a handful of donors. Sequencing used immunoSEQ multiplex PCR; TCRdb keeps in-frame clones, though not all of them. This sample has over 55,000 clones, with approximately 97% found just once. Specimen: T cells isolated from PBMCs. The source of these receptors is a human donor in good health. The CDR3 runs from the conserved cysteine through the conserved F or W. Fields, in order: clone size, V gene, J gene, D gene, CDR3 protein, CDR3 DNA. A D gene is named only where the DNA matches it firmly. Clone size appears in some rows only: once, few, many, or a class for an expanded clone.

NA	TRBV7-9	TRBJ1-1	TRBD1	CASNTGQGDTEAFF	TGTGCCAGCAACACCGGACAGGGAGACACTGAAGCTTTCTTT
NA	TRBV15	TRBJ1-5	NA	CATSRDRRLLQPQHF	TGTGCCACCAGCAGAGACAGGAGGTTGTTGCAGCCCCAGCATTTT
NA	TRBV30	TRBJ2-3	NA	CAWSDDVGGSYTDTQYF	TGTGCCTGGAGTGATGATGTCGGCGGGTCTTACACAGATACGCAGTATTTT
NA	TRBV29-1	TRBJ2-4	TRBD2	CSVEAGGMDIQYF	TGCAGCGTTGAAGCGGGGGGGATGGACATTCAGTACTTC
NA	TRBV29-1	TRBJ1-1	TRBD1	CSALGDRAPEAFF	TGCAGCGCCTTAGGGGACAGGGCTCCTGAAGCTTTCTTT
few	TRBV7-9	TRBJ2-3	TRBD2	CASSRTSGASTDTQYF	TGTGCCAGCAGCAGGACTAGCGGGGCAAGCACAGATACGCAGTATTTT
NA	TRBV4-1	TRBJ1-2	TRBD1	CASRPGTVYGYTF	TGCGCCAGCAGACCCGGGACAGTCTATGGCTACACCTTC
NA	TRBV6-6	TRBJ2-7	TRBD1	CASSTGTGRYEQYF	TGTGCCAGCAGTACCGGGACAGGGAGATACGAGCAGTACTTC
once	TRBV30	TRBJ1-2	TRBD1	CAWSALQGARGYTF	TGTGCCTGGAGTGCATTACAGGGGGCGCGGGGCTACACCTTC
NA	TRBV25-1	TRBJ1-1	NA	CASSRGAEEAFF	TGTGCCAGCAGTCGCGGGGCAGAGGAAGCTTTCTTT
once	TRBV19	TRBJ2-5	NA	CASMSGGAGETQYF	TGTGCCAGTATGAGTGGAGGGGCTGGGGAGACCCAGTACTTC
NA	TRBV28	TRBJ1-5	NA	CASSNRGGLQPQHF	TGTGCCAGCTCAAACCGGGGAGGGCTCCAGCCCCAGCATTTT
NA	TRBV5-8	TRBJ2-1	NA	CASSFAGSSYNEQFF	TGTGCCAGCAGCTTTGCCGGGAGCTCCTACAATGAGCAGTTCTTC
NA	TRBV28	TRBJ2-5	TRBD2	CASSDASGYQETQYF	TGTGCCAGCAGTGACGCTAGCGGGTATCAAGAGACCCAGTACTTC
NA	TRBV28	TRBJ1-2	TRBD1	CASSVQGAYGYTF	TGTGCCAGCAGTGTACAGGGGGCCTATGGCTACACCTTC
NA	TRBV6-1	TRBJ2-5	NA	CASSEMSAEQETQYF	TGTGCCAGCAGTGAAATGAGCGCAGAACAAGAGACCCAGTACTTC
NA	TRBV6-1	TRBJ2-7	NA	CASSEGKWGGAYEQYF	TGTGCCAGCAGTGAAGGTAAATGGGGCGGAGCCTACGAGCAGTACTTC
NA	TRBV28	TRBJ1-2	NA	CASSLSREMDGYTF	TGTGCCAGCAGTTTGTCTAGGGAGATGGATGGCTACACCTTC
once	TRBV19	TRBJ1-2	NA	CASSHPSGGPDGYTF	TGTGCCAGTAGTCATCCTTCCGGGGGGCCAGATGGCTACACCTTC
NA	TRBV28	TRBJ1-5	TRBD1	CASSLRQGSVNQPQHF	TGTGCCAGCAGCCTAAGACAGGGCTCTGTCAATCAGCCCCAGCATTTT
NA	TRBV28	TRBJ1-1	TRBD1	CASRGEGAQWNTEAFF	TGTGCCAGCAGAGGCGAGGGGGCGCAGTGGAACACTGAAGCTTTCTTT
NA	TRBV2	TRBJ1-2	NA	CASSIEGSGYTF	TGTGCCAGCAGTATAGAGGGTTCGGGCTACACCTTC
NA	TRBV28	TRBJ2-4	NA	CASTTRIAKNIQYF	TGTGCCAGCACTACCAGGATAGCCAAAAACATTCAGTACTTC
NA	TRBV30	TRBJ2-3	NA	CAWRVTGTDTQYF	TGTGCCTGGAGGGTAACCGGGACAGATACGCAGTATTTT
NA	TRBV29-1	TRBJ2-7	NA	CSVGGDPREQYF	TGCAGCGTTGGCGGAGATCCACGCGAGCAGTACTTC
once	TRBV4-1	TRBJ2-5	NA	CASSQGQGYSVQETQYF	TGCGCCAGCAGCCAAGGCCAGGGGTACAGCGTACAAGAGACCCAGTACTTC
NA	TRBV7-9	TRBJ1-1	NA	CASSAGQQNTEAFF	TGTGCCAGCAGCGCTGGACAGCAGAACACTGAAGCTTTCTTT
few	TRBV7-9	TRBJ2-7	NA	CASSISREQYF	TGTGCCAGCAGCATTTCTAGGGAGCAGTACTTC
NA	TRBV9	TRBJ1-1	TRBD1	CASSVGQGATEAFF	TGTGCCAGCAGCGTAGGACAGGGGGCGACTGAAGCTTTCTTT
NA	TRBV21-1	TRBJ2-7	NA	CASSKLGRRDRGIYEQYF	TGTGCCAGCAGCAAATTGGGGAGGCGAGACAGGGGCATCTACGAGCAGTACTTC
NA	TRBV25-1	TRBJ2-2	NA	CASSEPGVTGELFF	TGTGCCAGCAGTGAACCAGGGGTCACCGGGGAGCTGTTTTTT
NA	TRBV5-1	TRBJ1-3	NA	CASSLSVETGNTIYF	TGCGCCAGCAGCTTGTCGGTGGAGACTGGAAACACCATATATTTT
once	TRBV30	TRBJ2-7	TRBD2	CAWKKPGLAGGYSYEQYF	TGTGCCTGGAAAAAACCGGGACTAGCGGGGGGTTACTCCTACGAGCAGTACTTC
NA	TRBV2	TRBJ1-4	TRBD1	CARQDRPAEKLFF	TGTGCCAGACAGGACAGGCCCGCCGAAAAACTGTTTTTT
NA	TRBV19	TRBJ2-2	TRBD1	CASMGQGETGELFF	TGTGCCAGTATGGGGCAGGGGGAAACCGGGGAGCTGTTTTTT
NA	TRBV7-9	TRBJ1-2	NA	CASSFPQTNYGYTF	TGTGCCAGCAGCTTTCCACAGACTAACTATGGCTACACCTTC
once	TRBV5-8	TRBJ2-7	NA	CASSFHYEQYF	TGTGCCAGCAGCTTCCATTACGAGCAGTACTTC
NA	TRBV7-9	TRBJ1-1	NA	CASSAVMNTEAFF	TGTGCCAGCAGCGCGGTTATGAACACTGAAGCTTTCTTT
NA	TRBV10-3	TRBJ2-7	NA	CAISVSSGAYEQYF	TGTGCCATCAGTGTGTCCTCGGGGGCCTACGAGCAGTACTTC
NA	TRBV6-5	TRBJ2-2	NA	CASTLSEMSPGELFF	TGTGCCAGCACCCTTAGCGAGATGAGCCCCGGGGAGCTGTTTTTT
once	TRBV2	TRBJ2-3	NA	CASSELPSQDTQYF	TGTGCCAGCAGTGAATTGCCCAGTCAAGATACGCAGTATTTT